The rows below give T cell receptor beta chains drawn from one sample of a study of vaccination and CD4 T cells after COVID-19. These receptors' antigens are unknown. TCRdb analysed the PCR reads with MiXCR anew, one entry per CDR3 protein. The sample holds 17,000 or so distinct CDR3 sequences, over 55% seen once. The input for sequencing was CD4+ T cells from blood, cultured in vitro, taken after SARS-CoV-2 vaccination. These receptors were obtained from a human donor who had recovered from COVID-19. CDR3s include the opening cysteine and the closing phenylalanine or tryptophan. D genes are given only for firm matches. Clone size appears in some rows only: once, few, many, or a class for an expanded clone.

d_gene | j_gene | v_gene | abundance | CDR3aa | CDR3nt
NA | TRBJ1-2 | TRBV29-1 | NA | CSVGTGRQVGVGGYTF | TGCAGCGTTGGGACGGGTCGACAAGTCGGCGTAGGCGGCTACACCTTC
NA | TRBJ1-1 | TRBV5-1 | NA | CASSSEAEAFF | TGCGCCAGCAGCTCGGAGGCTGAAGCTTTCTTT
NA | TRBJ1-1 | TRBV28 | NA | CASSFTGRILEAFF | TGTGCCAGCAGTTTCACCGGACGGATACTTGAAGCTTTCTTT
TRBD1 | TRBJ2-7 | TRBV6-1 | once | CASSTGGPSGEQYF | TGTGCCAGCAGCACAGGGGGCCCCTCGGGCGAGCAGTACTTC
TRBD2 | TRBJ2-1 | TRBV7-9 | NA | CASNELGTRGGVNNEQFF | TGTGCCAGCAACGAACTGGGGACCCGGGGGGGAGTCAACAATGAGCAGTTCTTC
NA | TRBJ1-1 | TRBV20-1 | few | CSASAGFDTEAFF | TGCAGTGCTAGCGCAGGGTTCGACACTGAAGCTTTCTTT
TRBD1 | TRBJ2-5 | TRBV7-9 | few | CASSLAGTGEETQYF | TGTGCCAGCAGCTTGGCCGGGACAGGGGAAGAGACCCAGTACTTC
NA | TRBJ1-1 | TRBV2 | once | CASIVFLGGTEAFF | TGTGCCAGCATAGTTTTCCTGGGAGGGACTGAAGCTTTCTTT
NA | TRBJ1-2 | TRBV20-1 | NA | CSAIPSQSNYGYTF | TGCAGTGCAATCCCCTCCCAAAGTAACTATGGCTACACCTTC
NA | TRBJ2-2 | TRBV20-1 | few | CSARGPLDTGELFF | TGCAGTGCTAGGGGACCGCTAGACACCGGGGAGCTGTTTTTT
NA | TRBJ2-7 | TRBV12-5 | NA | CASGPGTGWEREQYF | TGTGCTAGTGGCCCCGGGACTGGCTGGGAACGCGAGCAGTACTTC
TRBD2 | TRBJ2-1 | TRBV20-1 | once | CSARVPTSGGDEQFF | TGCAGTGCTAGAGTCCCAACTAGCGGGGGGGATGAGCAGTTCTTC
NA | TRBJ1-5 | TRBV12-3/TRBV12-4 | NA | CASSFRPGQPQHF | TGTGCCAGCAGTTTCCGACCGGGGCAGCCCCAGCATTTT
TRBD1 | TRBJ1-6 | TRBV24-1 | NA | CATRKRRTGGSYNSPLHF | TGTGCCACCCGAAAGCGAAGGACAGGGGGGTCCTATAATTCACCCCTCCACTTT
NA | TRBJ1-2 | TRBV15 | few | CATSSRLDHSYGYTF | TGTGCCACCAGCTCGCGACTAGACCATTCCTATGGCTACACCTTC
NA | TRBJ2-4 | TRBV7-2 | NA | CASSSLQAKNIQYF | TGTGCCAGCAGCTCCCTTCAAGCCAAAAACATTCAGTACTTC
NA | TRBJ2-1 | TRBV19 | once | CASRTDRSSYNEQFF | TGTGCCAGTAGGACCGACAGGAGTAGCTACAATGAGCAGTTCTTC
NA | TRBJ1-1 | TRBV2 | NA | CASSRGGGSGTEAFF | TGTGCCAGCTCCCGAGGGGGGGGAAGTGGCACTGAAGCTTTCTTT
NA | TRBJ2-1 | TRBV29-1 | NA | CSVEEVARRSYNEQFF | TGCAGCGTTGAAGAGGTCGCGCGGAGGTCCTACAATGAGCAGTTCTTC
NA | TRBJ1-1 | TRBV20-1 | NA | CSARWGNTEAFF | TGCAGTGCTCGCTGGGGGAACACTGAAGCTTTCTTT
NA | TRBJ2-3 | TRBV6-2/TRBV6-3 | NA | CASRRPGPNTDTQYF | TGTGCCAGCAGACGACCGGGACCTAACACAGATACGCAGTATTTT
TRBD1 | TRBJ1-6 | TRBV20-1 | NA | CSARHRDSHYYNSPLHF | TGCAGTGCTCGTCACCGGGACAGCCACTACTATAATTCACCCCTCCACTTT
NA | TRBJ2-2 | TRBV19 | NA | CASSTQGAGELFF | TGTGCCAGTAGTACACAGGGTGCCGGGGAGCTGTTTTTT
NA | TRBJ1-1 | TRBV6-2/TRBV6-3 | NA | CASSYQMSKAFF | TGTGCCAGCAGTTACCAAATGAGTAAAGCTTTCTTT
NA | TRBJ1-5 | TRBV20-1 | few | CSARDEAPVPNQPQHF | TGCAGTGCTAGAGATGAAGCCCCAGTTCCCAATCAGCCCCAGCATTTT
TRBD2 | TRBJ2-3 | TRBV20-1 | NA | CSARAQREIADTQYF | TGCAGTGCTAGAGCCCAGCGGGAGATAGCAGATACGCAGTATTTT
NA | TRBJ2-2 | TRBV19 | NA | CASSSYKGHGELFF | TGTGCCAGTAGTAGCTACAAGGGCCACGGGGAGCTGTTTTTT
NA | TRBJ2-3 | TRBV5-1 | NA | CASSARGGVETDTQYF | TGCGCCAGCAGCGCTAGAGGGGGGGTTGAGACAGATACGCAGTATTTT
NA | TRBJ1-1 | TRBV19 | few | CASRRQSTNTEAFF | TGTGCCAGTAGGAGACAGAGTACGAACACTGAAGCTTTCTTT
TRBD2 | TRBJ2-5 | TRBV27 | NA | CASRFSGKSETQYF | TGTGCCAGCAGATTTAGCGGGAAGAGCGAGACCCAGTACTTC
NA | TRBJ2-7 | TRBV20-1 | NA | CSASLVGNRYEQYF | TGCAGTGCTAGTCTCGTAGGGAACCGATACGAGCAGTACTTC
NA | TRBJ1-1 | TRBV2 | few | CASQGGGQEAEAFF | TGTGCCAGCCAGGGCGGGGGTCAAGAGGCTGAAGCTTTCTTT
NA | TRBJ2-1 | TRBV7-9 | NA | CASSLAGKGDEQFF | TGTGCCAGCAGCTTAGCCGGGAAGGGAGATGAGCAGTTCTTC
TRBD1 | TRBJ1-2 | TRBV28 | NA | CATQTGGTYGHTF | TGTGCCACACAGACAGGGGGCACCTATGGCCACACCTTC
NA | TRBJ1-5 | TRBV7-2 | NA | CASSPQGAQSQPQHF | TGTGCCAGCAGCCCACAGGGTGCGCAGAGTCAGCCCCAGCATTTT
TRBD2 | TRBJ2-5 | TRBV6-5 | NA | CASSSRRGGLETQYF | TGTGCCAGCAGTTCAAGACGGGGGGGCCTAGAGACCCAGTACTTC
NA | TRBJ2-5 | TRBV11-3 | NA | CASSLDPGYQETQYF | TGTGCCAGCAGCTTAGATCCCGGGTACCAAGAGACCCAGTACTTC
TRBD2 | TRBJ2-7 | TRBV20-1 | NA | CSAMIPGTSGGVDYEQYF | TGCAGTGCTATGATACCCGGGACTAGCGGGGGGGTGGACTACGAGCAGTACTTC
NA | TRBJ1-6 | TRBV5-1 | NA | CASSLERGNSPLHF | TGCGCCAGCAGCTTGGAAAGGGGAAATTCACCCCTCCACTTT
NA | TRBJ2-4 | TRBV24-1 | once | CATAGGAKNIQYF | TGTGCCACCGCCGGGGGTGCCAAAAACATTCAGTACTTC
NA | TRBJ2-7 | TRBV19 | NA | CASRLQGEGLYEQYF | TGTGCCAGTAGGCTTCAGGGGGAGGGCCTCTACGAGCAGTACTTC
NA | TRBJ1-2 | TRBV18 | NA | CASSPSRGAGGYTF | TGTGCCAGCTCACCGTCACGGGGGGCTGGTGGCTACACCTTC
NA | TRBJ1-6 | TRBV7-2 | NA | CASSLSPGHNSPLHF | TGTGCCAGCAGCTTGTCCCCAGGGCATAATTCACCCCTCCACTTT
NA | TRBJ2-3 | TRBV30 | NA | CAWTHGASTDTQYF | TGTGCCTGGACTCACGGGGCTAGCACAGATACGCAGTATTTT
NA | TRBJ2-7 | TRBV27 | NA | CASSLRGTYEQYF | TGTGCCAGCAGTTTGCGGGGAACCTACGAGCAGTACTTC
TRBD1 | TRBJ1-2 | TRBV27 | NA | CASSPEDRARGYTF | TGTGCCAGCAGTCCCGAAGACAGGGCTCGCGGCTACACCTTC
NA | TRBJ1-1 | TRBV6-2/TRBV6-3 | NA | CASSLDRLNEAFF | TGTGCCAGCAGCTTGGACAGACTAAATGAAGCTTTCTTT
NA | TRBJ2-7 | TRBV19 | once | CASSSQTGYHEQYF | TGTGCCAGTAGCTCACAAACAGGGTACCACGAGCAGTACTTC
NA | TRBJ1-5 | TRBV3-1 | NA | CASSQDLNQPQHF | TGTGCCAGCAGCCAAGATCTAAATCAGCCCCAGCATTTT